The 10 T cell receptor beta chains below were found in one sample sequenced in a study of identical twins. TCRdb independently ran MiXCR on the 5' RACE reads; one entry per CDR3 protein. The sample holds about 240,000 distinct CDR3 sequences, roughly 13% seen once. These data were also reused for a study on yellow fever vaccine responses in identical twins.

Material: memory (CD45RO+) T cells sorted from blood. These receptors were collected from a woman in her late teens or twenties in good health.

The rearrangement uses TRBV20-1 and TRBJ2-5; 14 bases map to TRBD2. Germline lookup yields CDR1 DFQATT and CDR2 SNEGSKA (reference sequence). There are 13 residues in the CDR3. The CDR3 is CSKTSGGVETQYF. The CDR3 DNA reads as TGCAGCAAGACTAGCGGGGGGGTAGAGACCCAGTACTTC.

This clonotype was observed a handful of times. CDR3 sequence (DNA): TGTGCCAGCATTCCAGCGGGAGGCGGTTGGGGCTACGAGCAGTACTTC. It yields the protein CASIPAGGGWGYEQYF. J is TRBJ2-7 and V is TRBV28; 9 bases align to TRBD2. V lost 7 bases to trimming and J lost 3 bases; unmatched junction nucleotides: 13. The germline V gene encodes CDR1 MDHEN and CDR2 SYDVKM. The CDR3 length is 16 residues.

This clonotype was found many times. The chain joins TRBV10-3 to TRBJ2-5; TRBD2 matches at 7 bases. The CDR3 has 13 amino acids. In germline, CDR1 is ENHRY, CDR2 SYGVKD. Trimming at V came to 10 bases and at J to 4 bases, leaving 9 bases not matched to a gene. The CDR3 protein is CATGLGGGETQYF. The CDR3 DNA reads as TGTGCCACCGGCCTGGGGGGGGGAGAGACCCAGTACTTC.

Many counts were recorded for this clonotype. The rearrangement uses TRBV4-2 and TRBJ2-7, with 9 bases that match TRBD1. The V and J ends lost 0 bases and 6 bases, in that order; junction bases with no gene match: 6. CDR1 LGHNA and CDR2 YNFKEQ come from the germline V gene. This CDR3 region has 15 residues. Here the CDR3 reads CASSQEGTGKGEQYF. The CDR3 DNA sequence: TGTGCCAGCAGCCAAGAGGGGACAGGGAAGGGCGAGCAGTACTTC.

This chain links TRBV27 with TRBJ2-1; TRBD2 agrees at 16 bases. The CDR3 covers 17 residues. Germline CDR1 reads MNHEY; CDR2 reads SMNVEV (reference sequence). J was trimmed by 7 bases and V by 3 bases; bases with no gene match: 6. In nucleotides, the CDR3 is TGTGCCAGCAGTTTGGGGACTAGCGGGAGGGCCGGTAATGAGCAGTTCTTC. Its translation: CASSLGTSGRAGNEQFF.

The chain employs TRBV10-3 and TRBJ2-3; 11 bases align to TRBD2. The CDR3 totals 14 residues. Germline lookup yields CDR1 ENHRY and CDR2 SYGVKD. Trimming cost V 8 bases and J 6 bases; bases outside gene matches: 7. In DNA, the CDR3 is TGTGCCATCGCGGGACTAGCGGTCTCCGATACGCAGTATTTT. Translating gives CAIAGLAVSDTQYF.

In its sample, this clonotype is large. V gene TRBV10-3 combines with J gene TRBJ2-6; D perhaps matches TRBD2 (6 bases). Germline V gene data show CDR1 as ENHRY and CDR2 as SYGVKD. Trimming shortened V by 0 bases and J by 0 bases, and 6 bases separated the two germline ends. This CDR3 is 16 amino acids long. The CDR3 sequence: CAISESGGSGANVLTF. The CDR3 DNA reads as TGTGCCATCAGTGAGTCCGGGGGCTCTGGGGCCAACGTCCTGACTTTC.

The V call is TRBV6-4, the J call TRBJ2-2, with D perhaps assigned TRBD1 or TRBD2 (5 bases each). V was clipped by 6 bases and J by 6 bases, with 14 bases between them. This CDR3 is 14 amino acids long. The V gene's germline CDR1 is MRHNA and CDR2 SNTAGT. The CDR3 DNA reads TGTGCCAGCAGCCCGGGACGGAGCGCCGGGGAGCTGTTTTTT. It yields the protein CASSPGRSAGELFF.

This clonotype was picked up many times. The CDR3 sequence is CSVGTDSTDTQYF. The CDR3 DNA reads as TGCAGCGTTGGAACAGATAGCACAGATACGCAGTATTTT. The chain uses TRBV29-1 and TRBJ2-3; no clear D gene. CDR3 length: 13 residues. The germline CDR1 and CDR2 sequences are SQVTM and ANQGSEA. Trimming left V 4 bases short and J 0 bases short, with 8 bases between.

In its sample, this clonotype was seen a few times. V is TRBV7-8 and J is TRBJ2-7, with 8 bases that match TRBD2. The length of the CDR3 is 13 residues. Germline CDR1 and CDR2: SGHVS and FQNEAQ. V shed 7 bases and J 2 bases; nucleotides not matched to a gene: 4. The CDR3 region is CASITGGTYEQYF. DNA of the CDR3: TGTGCCAGCATTACGGGGGGGACCTACGAGCAGTACTTC.